This record looks at one T cell receptor (beta chain) sequence and its context. This entry comes from a study of blood T cell repertoires in COVID-19. For the study at large: The origin of the acute and convalescent COVID-19 samples was the United States, Italy and Spain. In each case, the material was cDNA or gDNA derived from T cells, B-cell-depleted T cells, or PBMCs.

In the source study's methods: Amplification of reference gene primers provided the estimated nucleated cell counts. Assay used: immunoSEQ multiplex PCR; TCRdb lists only in-frame clones, some missing. That table supplies the V and J calls and clone size; D and trimming were determined from the DNA. Of approximately 280,000 clones listed, roughly 89% are singletons. Cohort 3 donors were reported recovered after two negative PCRs, clearance, or symptom resolution. V lost 4 bases to trimming and J lost 8 bases; unmatched junction nucleotides: 14. Per germline, CDR1 MGHRA and CDR2 YSYEKL. This CDR3 is built from 18 residues.

The sequenced sample consisted of PBMCs or T cells enriched from blood (not recorded which). The gene calls are TRBV4-1 and TRBJ1-4; 12 nucleotides agree with TRBD1. The sequence was obtained from a woman aged 40 to 49 who had recovered from COVID-19. The CDR3 region has the DNA TGCGCCAGCAGCCCAAGGGGACAGGGGGCGGCTGGGGAAGAAAAACTGTTTTTT. It encodes CASSPRGQGAAGEEKLFF.